The present T cell receptor (beta chain) was sequenced within a study of blood T cell repertoires in COVID-19. Study summary: The United States, Italy and Spain were the sources of the acute and convalescent COVID-19 samples. The analysed material was cDNA or gDNA that came from T cells, B-cell-depleted T cells, or PBMCs.

V lost 3 bases, J lost 7 bases, and 12 bases lay in between. Germline CDR1 and CDR2: LGHDT and YNNKEL (reference sequence). The CDR3 is made up of 14 amino acids. Original analysis: By means of reference gene primer amplification, nucleated cell counts were estimated. Clones were sequenced by immunoSEQ multiplex PCR, and TCRdb holds only the in-frame ones, with some missing. Clonal size and the V and J genes are those of that table, whereas D and trimming came from the DNA. This table holds fewer than 200,000 clones, under 85% found once. V and J are TRBV3-1 (or the pseudogene TRBV3-2) and TRBJ2-2; tentative D call: TRBD2 (5 bases). Sequencing was carried out using peripheral blood. The TCR comes from a man aged 60-69 years who had recovered from COVID-19. Here the CDR3 DNA reads TGTGCCAGCAGCCATCGAGGGTACGTCGGGGAGCTGTTTTTT. This translates into CASSHRGYVGELFF.